In this sample, the clone carrying this T cell receptor beta chain turned up many times. MiXCR, run by TCRdb on the 5' RACE reads, gives a single entry per CDR3 protein. The sample lists approximately 11,000 distinct CDR3 sequences, roughly 6% seen once, with about 28% in the top ten. This entry comes from a study of spatial heterogeneity in lung cancer. Time point given: sample taken at primary tumor resection. The donors, fewer than 90 patients with untreated early-stage non-small cell lung cancer, provided the samples. Germline lookup yields CDR1 SGHAT and CDR2 FQNNGV. CDR3 length: 14 amino acids. V was cut by 3 bases and J by 5 bases, with 10 bases left in between.

This TCR derives from a male donor with early-stage non-small cell lung cancer. The starting material was normal lung tissue next to the tumor, obtained at surgery. V gene TRBV11-2 combines with J gene TRBJ2-2; D might be TRBD2 (6 bases). The CDR3 spells CASSLSGRTGELFF. CDR3 bases: TGTGCCAGCAGCTTGTCAGGGAGGACCGGGGAGCTGTTTTTT.